These 14 T cell receptor beta chains share one sample of origin, sequenced in a study of shared clonotypes between healthy human individuals. Here immunoSEQ multiplex PCR was the method, and the copy in TCRdb shows in-frame clones only, minus some. This table holds 330,000 or so clones, more than 60% found once. Sample: memory CD4+ T cells sorted from blood. The sample's subset: CD45RA-negative fraction. The receptors were sampled from a man aged 25 to 40 in good health.

The chain recombines TRBV6-6 with TRBJ1-4; a weak D match, TRBD1 (6 bases). Looked up from germline, CDR1 is MNHNY and CDR2 is SVGAGI (reference sequence). Trimming took off 6 bases at V and 10 bases at J, with 18 bases between the two ends. This CDR3 is 14 amino acids long. CDR3 protein: CASSADRSAGKLFF. The DNA for the CDR3 is TGTGCCAGCAGCGCCGACAGGTCGGCCGGAAAACTGTTTTTT.

This chain links TRBV6-5 with TRBJ2-3; possibly TRBD2 for D (5 bases). V shed 2 bases and J shed 1 base, with 7 bases lying between them. This CDR3 has 14 residues. CDR1 MNHEY and CDR2 SVGAGI come from the germline V gene. CDR3 coding DNA: TGTGCCAGCAGTTACGGAGCGGGCACAGATACGCAGTATTTT. Its translation is CASSYGAGTDTQYF.

The chain has TRBV4-3 and TRBJ2-7; the D is unclear. The CDR3 covers 14 residues. Trimming took off 1 base at V and 0 bases at J, with 7 bases between the two ends. The V gene's germline CDR1 is LGHNA and CDR2 YSLEER. This CDR3 reads CASSQGSHSYEQYF. The CDR3 region has the DNA TGCGCCAGCAGCCAAGGTTCTCACTCCTACGAGCAGTACTTC.

In its sample, this clone was seen once. The chain uses TRBV4-1 and TRBJ1-5; possibly TRBD1 for D (5 bases). The CDR3 contains 15 residues. The V gene lost 0 bases and the J gene lost 9 bases, with 15 bases spanning the gap. Germline V lookup: CDR1 MGHRA, CDR2 YSYEKL. CDR3 nucleotide sequence: TGCGCCAGCAGCCAAGATTTGGCAGGGTTGCTGCCCCAGCATTTT. Encoded protein: CASSQDLAGLLPQHF.

As DNA, the CDR3 is TGTGCCAGCAGTTACTCGCCGGACTACGAGCAGTACTTC. This encodes CASSYSPDYEQYF. The rearrangement uses TRBV6-5 and TRBJ2-7; D call uncertain. Germline values: CDR1 MNHEY, CDR2 SVGAGI. This CDR3 has 13 residues. V dropped 0 bases and J dropped 3 bases, with 6 bases sitting between them.

The chain links TRBV4-3 to TRBJ1-1, with D perhaps TRBD1 (5 bases). This CDR3 has 15 amino acids. V gave up 1 base and J gave up 1 base, with 10 bases separating them. The germline gives CDR1 LGHNA, CDR2 YSLEER. CDR3 sequence reads: CASSQGLGQNTEAFF. The CDR3 coding sequence is TGCGCCAGCAGCCAAGGGTTGGGGCAGAACACTGAAGCTTTCTTT.

To note about this clone: Other DNA sequences in the sample encode the same CDR3. The gene calls are TRBV5-1 and TRBJ2-5; 7 bases line up with TRBD1. With 0 bases clipped from V and 5 bases from J, the junction kept 4 bases outside the gene matches. From germline, CDR1 is SGHRS and CDR2 YFSETQ. CDR3 length equals 14 residues. CDR3 loop: CASSLATGVETQYF. CDR3 nucleotides: TGCGCCAGCAGCTTGGCCACAGGGGTGGAGACCCAGTACTTC. The entire variable domain, with the rest obtained from reference TRBV5-1 and TRBJ2-5, is as follows: KAGVTQTPRYLIKTRGQQVTLSCSPISGHRSVSWYQQTPGQGLQFLFEYFSETQRNKGNFPGRFSGRQFSNSRSEMNVSTLELGDSALYLCASSLATGVETQYFGPGTRLLVL.

The chain combines TRBV10-3 with TRBJ1-1, with 9 bases identical to TRBD1. Germline V gene sequence: CDR1 ENHRY, CDR2 SYGVKD. Unmatched junction bases numbered 15, after V lost 6 bases and J lost 10 bases. This CDR3 has 15 residues. The CDR3 DNA sequence: TGTGCCATCAGCCGGGGGACAGGGACGACCTGGGGAGCTTTCTTT. Translating it yields CAISRGTGTTWGAFF.

J is TRBJ2-7 and V is TRBV29-1; D is perhaps TRBD1 (5 bases). This CDR3 spans 14 amino acids. CDR1 is SQVTM and CDR2 is ANQGSEA in the germline V gene. Trimming removed 5 bases from V and 5 bases from J, with 19 bases in between. In DNA, the CDR3 is TGCAGCGTTTGGGGTGGGCAGGGTGTTGACGAGCAGTACTTC. It translates to CSVWGGQGVDEQYF.

The rearrangement links TRBV5-4 to TRBJ2-3; perhaps TRBD1 as D (5 bases). V was trimmed by 4 bases and J by 1 base, leaving 16 bases between them. The CDR3 contains 16 residues. The germline V gene has CDR1 SGHNT and CDR2 YYREEE (reference sequence). The CDR3 here is CASSLPTGPGTDTQYF. CDR3 DNA: TGTGCCAGCAGCCTCCCCACAGGCCCTGGCACAGATACGCAGTATTTT.

The chain recombines TRBV5-6 with TRBJ1-2; TRBD1 matches 8 bases. Trimming cost V 4 bases and J 4 bases; bases outside gene matches: 9. The CDR3 length is 15 residues. The germline CDR1 and CDR2 sequences are SGHDT and YYEEEE. This CDR3 reads CASSNRQGLAYGYTF. The CDR3, as DNA: TGTGCCAGCAGCAACCGACAGGGGCTCGCCTATGGCTACACCTTC.

The chain employs TRBV6-4 and TRBJ2-3; D is unclear. Germline V gives CDR1 MRHNA, CDR2 SNTAGT. This CDR3 comprises 17 residues. Trimming cost V 0 bases and J 1 base, with 14 bases left between them. CDR3 coding DNA: TGTGCCAGCAGTGACTCGAATGGGCCCGGGCGCACAGATACGCAGTATTTT. Its translation: CASSDSNGPGRTDTQYF.

The chain carries TRBV7-9 and TRBJ2-1; 7 bases are shared with TRBD1. This CDR3 is built from 13 residues. The V and J ends lost 8 bases and 6 bases, in that order; junction bases with no gene match: 7. CDR1 is SEHNR and CDR2 is FQNEAQ in the germline V gene (reference sequence). The CDR3 DNA reads as TGTGCCAGCGGCAGACAGGGATTCAATGAGCAGTTCTTC. Translation gives CASGRQGFNEQFF.

The chain couples TRBV19 to TRBJ1-4; 8 positions match TRBD1. V trimming: 7 bases; J trimming: 4 bases; junction bases outside the gene matches: 8. This CDR3 comprises 15 residues. Germline V gives CDR1 LNHDA, CDR2 SQIVND (reference sequence). CDR3 DNA: TGTGCCAGTACCAGACAGGGGAGAGGTAATGAAAAACTGTTTTTT. Encoded protein: CASTRQGRGNEKLFF.